Listed below are T cell receptor beta chains from one sample, sequenced in a study of radiotherapy plus CTLA-4 blockade in lung cancer. The method was immunoSEQ multiplex PCR; TCRdb's version includes in-frame clones alone and lacks a portion of them. This table holds more than 35,000 clones, approximately 89% found once. The specimen was peripheral blood, collected from a patient treated with radiotherapy plus ipilimumab. Every receptor here comes from a human donor with non-small cell lung cancer who had stable disease on radiotherapy plus ipilimumab. The CDR3 runs from the conserved cysteine through the conserved F or W. D genes are given only for firm matches. Clone sizes are given selectively: once, few, many, or a class where the clone is expanded.

>TRBV5-1|.|.|TRBJ1-4
TGCGCCAGCAGCCAGGGACATGTTGAAAAACTGTTTTTT
CASSQGHVEKLFF
>TRBV19|.|.|TRBJ2-1
TGCGTAAGTAGCGGCAGCTCCTACAATGAGCAGTTCTTC
CVSSGSSYNEQFF
>TRBV7-8|.|.|TRBJ2-7
TGTGCCAGCAGCTTAGGCGAGAGGTGGCACGAGCAGTACTTC
CASSLGERWHEQYF
>TRBV5-1|.|TRBD1|TRBJ2-5
TGCGCCAGCAGCTTGGAGTCAGGGGGCATGGAGACCCAGTACTTC
CASSLESGGMETQYF
>TRBV6-1|.|.|TRBJ2-1
TGTGCCAGCAGTGAGTGGGACTCCTCTAGGAATGAGCAGTTCTTC
CASSEWDSSRNEQFF
>TRBV7-3|few|TRBD2|TRBJ2-5
TGTGCCAGCAGCTTGACTAGCGGGCCCCAAGAGACCCAGTACTTC
CASSLTSGPQETQYF
>TRBV5-1|.|TRBD1|TRBJ2-5
TGCGCCAGCAGCTTGGTCCCAGGGACAGTGGAGCAAGAGACCCAGTACTTC
CASSLVPGTVEQETQYF
>TRBV7-2|.|TRBD2|TRBJ2-7
TGTGCCAGCAGCTCTGCGGGAGGGTCTCGCGAGCAGTACTTC
CASSSAGGSREQYF
>TRBV7-2|.|TRBD1|TRBJ2-7
TGTGCCAGCAGCAACTTGGACAGGGGCCACGAGCAGTACTTC
CASSNLDRGHEQYF
>TRBV19|.|.|TRBJ2-5
TGTGCCAGTAGTCCACGGACTCGGGCAGAGACCCAGTACTTC
CASSPRTRAETQYF
>TRBV19|few|.|TRBJ2-3
TGTGCCAGTAGTATTATGAAGGAGGATACGCAGTATTTT
CASSIMKEDTQYF
>TRBV7-8|.|TRBD1|TRBJ2-2
TGTGCCAGCAGCCCGACAGGGGACACCGGGGAGCTGTTTTTT
CASSPTGDTGELFF
>TRBV19|.|.|TRBJ1-2
TGTGCCAGTAGTCCTTTTTCAAGAGATAACTATGGCTACACCTTC
CASSPFSRDNYGYTF
>TRBV2|.|TRBD2|TRBJ2-5
TGTGCCAGCAGTGAAACTAGCGGGACAGAGACCCAGTACTTC
CASSETSGTETQYF
>TRBV30|.|.|TRBJ2-5
TGTGCCTGGAGTGTACGGGTTGGGGAGACCCAGTACTTC
CAWSVRVGETQYF
>TRBV12-5|.|TRBD1|TRBJ1-5
TGTGCTAGTGGTGTCCCAGCGGGACAGGTCTTTAAGGGTCAGCCCCAGCATTTT
CASGVPAGQVFKGQPQHF
>TRBV7-8|.|TRBD2|TRBJ2-1
TGTGCCAGCAGCTTACTACTAGCGGGAGGAATCCTGAGCTCCTACAATGAGCAGTTCTTC
CASSLLLAGGILSSYNEQFF
>TRBV7-9|.|.|TRBJ2-1
TGTGCCAGCAGCTTAGAGCGGGTACCCAATGAGCAGTTCTTC
CASSLERVPNEQFF
>TRBV4-3|.|TRBD2|TRBJ2-2
TGCGCCAGCAGCCAAGAGCCCGCTAGCGGGGGTTGGAACACCGGGGAGCTGTTTTTT
CASSQEPASGGWNTGELFF
>TRBV30|.|.|TRBJ1-3
TGTGCCTGGAGTCGCATTGAGAGCACCATATATTTT
CAWSRIESTIYF
>TRBV9|.|.|TRBJ2-6
TGTGCCAGCAGCGTAGCTAGGGGACTTGAGCAGTTGGCTGGGGCCAACGTCCTGACTTTC
CASSVARGLEQLAGANVLTF
>TRBV30|.|.|TRBJ1-2
TGTGCCTGGAGTAATACAGCCCCGCCGAACCCCTATGGCTACACCTTC
CAWSNTAPPNPYGYTF